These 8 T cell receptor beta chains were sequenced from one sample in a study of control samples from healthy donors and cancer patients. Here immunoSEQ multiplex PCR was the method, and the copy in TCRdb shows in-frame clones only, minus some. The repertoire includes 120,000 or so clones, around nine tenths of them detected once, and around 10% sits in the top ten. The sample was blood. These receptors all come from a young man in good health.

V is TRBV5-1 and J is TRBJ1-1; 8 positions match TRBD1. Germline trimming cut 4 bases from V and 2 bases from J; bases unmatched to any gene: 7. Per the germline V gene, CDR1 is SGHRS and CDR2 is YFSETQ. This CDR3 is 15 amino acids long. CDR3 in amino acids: CASSLYGQGNTEAFF. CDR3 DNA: TGCGCCAGCAGCCTGTACGGACAGGGAAACACTGAAGCTTTCTTT.

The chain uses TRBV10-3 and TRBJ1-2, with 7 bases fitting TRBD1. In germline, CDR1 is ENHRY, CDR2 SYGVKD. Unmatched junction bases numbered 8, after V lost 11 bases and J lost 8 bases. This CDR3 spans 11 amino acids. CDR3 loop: CASGRGEGYTF. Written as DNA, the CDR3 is TGTGCCTCGGGCAGGGGGGAAGGCTACACCTTC.

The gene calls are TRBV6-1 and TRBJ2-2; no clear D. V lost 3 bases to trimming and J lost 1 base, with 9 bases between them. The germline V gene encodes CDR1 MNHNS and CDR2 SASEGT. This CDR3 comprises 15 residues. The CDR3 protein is CASSDMGGNTGELFF. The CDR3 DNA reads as TGTGCCAGCAGTGATATGGGCGGGAACACCGGGGAGCTGTTTTTT.

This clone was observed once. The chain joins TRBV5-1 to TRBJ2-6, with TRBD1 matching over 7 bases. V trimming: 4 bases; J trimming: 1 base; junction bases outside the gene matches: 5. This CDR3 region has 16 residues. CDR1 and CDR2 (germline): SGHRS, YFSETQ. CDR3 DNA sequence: TGCGCCAGCAGCCTCACAGGGGTTTCTGGGGCCAACGTCCTGACTTTC. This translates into CASSLTGVSGANVLTF.

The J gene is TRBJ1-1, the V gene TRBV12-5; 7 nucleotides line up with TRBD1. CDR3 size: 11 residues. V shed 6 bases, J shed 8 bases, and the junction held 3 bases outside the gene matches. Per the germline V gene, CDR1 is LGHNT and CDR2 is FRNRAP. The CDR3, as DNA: TGTGCTAGTGGCCGCAGGGGGGAAGCTTTCTTT. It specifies CASGRRGEAFF.

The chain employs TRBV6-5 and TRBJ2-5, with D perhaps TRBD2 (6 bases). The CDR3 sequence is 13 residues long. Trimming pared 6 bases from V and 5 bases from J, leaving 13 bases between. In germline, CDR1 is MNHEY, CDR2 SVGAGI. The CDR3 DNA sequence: TGTGCCAGCAGGAGAATGGAGGGCGAGACCCAGTACTTC. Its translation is CASRRMEGETQYF.

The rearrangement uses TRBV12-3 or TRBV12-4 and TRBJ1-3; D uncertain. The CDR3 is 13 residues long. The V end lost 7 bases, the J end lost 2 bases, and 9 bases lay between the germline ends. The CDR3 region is CASKGLAGNTIYF. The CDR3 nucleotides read TGTGCCAGCAAAGGACTGGCTGGAAACACCATATATTTT.

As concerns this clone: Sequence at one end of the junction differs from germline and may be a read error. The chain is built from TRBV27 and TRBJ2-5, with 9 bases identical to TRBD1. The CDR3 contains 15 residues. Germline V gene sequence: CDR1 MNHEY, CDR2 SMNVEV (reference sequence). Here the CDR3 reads CASGLRQGVEETQYF. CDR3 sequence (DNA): TGTGCCAGCGGTTTACGACAGGGGGTGGAGGAGACCCAGTACTTC.